These T cell receptor beta chains were read from a single sample in a study of shared clonotypes between healthy human individuals. Clones were read by immunoSEQ multiplex PCR, and TCRdb kept only the in-frame ones, dropping some. This sample yields roughly 1,800,000 clones, of which over 85% are seen a single time; 0.95% to 1.5% belongs to the top ten. The sequencing input was naive CD8+ T cells sorted from blood. Receptors were obtained from a man between 18 and 29 years old in good health. Each CDR3 is given with its conserved first and last residue. Each record gives: V gene, J gene, D gene, clone size, CDR3 protein, CDR3 DNA. A D gene is named only where the DNA matches it firmly. Clone size is stated in some rows and not others, as once, few, many or a class when expanded.

>TRBV11-2|TRBJ2-5|NA|NA
CASSLDTVRETQYF
TGTGCCAGCAGCTTAGATACGGTTAGGGAGACCCAGTACTTC
>TRBV27|TRBJ1-5|NA|NA
CASGALGGYQPQHF
TGTGCCAGCGGAGCTTTGGGGGGCTATCAGCCCCAGCATTTT
>TRBV5-4|TRBJ1-5|NA|NA
CATSGAPNQPQHF
TGTGCCACCTCAGGGGCTCCCAATCAGCCCCAGCATTTT
>TRBV27|TRBJ1-1|NA|NA
CASSLLGQTGTEAFF
TGTGCCAGCAGTTTATTGGGCCAAACGGGCACTGAAGCTTTCTTT
>TRBV7-9|TRBJ2-7|NA|NA
CASSLPGNEQYF
TGTGCCAGCAGCTTACCGGGTAACGAGCAGTACTTC
>TRBV4-3|TRBJ2-7|NA|NA
CASSQAFPGSSYEQYF
TGCGCCAGCAGCCAAGCCTTTCCGGGCTCTTCCTACGAGCAGTACTTC
>TRBV6-5|TRBJ2-7|TRBD2|NA
CASGLAGRSYEQYF
TGTGCCAGCGGACTAGCGGGAAGGTCCTACGAGCAGTACTTC
>TRBV29-1|TRBJ2-5|NA|NA
CSVVPRRSETQYF
TGCAGCGTTGTGCCCCGGCGGAGCGAGACCCAGTACTTC
>TRBV5-1|TRBJ2-1|NA|NA
CASSYRPSYNEQFF
TGCGCCAGCAGCTACAGGCCCTCCTACAATGAGCAGTTCTTC
>TRBV5-1|TRBJ1-1|NA|once
CASSLRGWGTEAFF
TGCGCCAGCAGCTTACGGGGGTGGGGCACTGAAGCTTTCTTT
>TRBV30|TRBJ1-4|NA|once
CAWDSSNEKLFF
TGTGCCTGGGACAGTTCTAATGAAAAACTGTTTTTT
>TRBV9|TRBJ1-2|TRBD1|NA
CASSEGQGGYGYTF
TGTGCCAGCAGCGAAGGACAGGGGGGCTATGGCTACACCTTC
>TRBV13|TRBJ2-1|TRBD1|NA
CASSDDRGLNEQFF
TGTGCCAGCAGCGATGACAGGGGTTTGAATGAGCAGTTCTTC
>TRBV6-4|TRBJ2-1|TRBD1|NA
CASSVGTGVDEQFF
TGTGCCAGCAGTGTTGGGACAGGGGTGGATGAGCAGTTCTTC
>TRBV4-1|TRBJ2-7|NA|NA
CASSQDEVSQALYEQYF
TGCGCCAGCAGCCAAGACGAGGTCAGCCAAGCTTTGTACGAGCAGTACTTC
>TRBV6-1|TRBJ1-5|NA|NA
CASSESVGADQPQHF
TGTGCCAGCAGTGAATCGGTAGGGGCCGACCAGCCCCAGCATTTT
>TRBV11-2|TRBJ2-3|NA|NA
CASSLGVGDTQYF
TGTGCCAGCAGCTTAGGAGTGGGAGATACGCAGTATTTT
>TRBV9|TRBJ2-7|NA|NA
CASSTSTDLDYEQYF
TGTGCCAGCAGCACCAGCACAGACCTCGACTACGAGCAGTACTTC
>TRBV27|TRBJ2-7|TRBD1|NA
CASSLSIGTGSYEQYF
TGTGCCAGCAGTTTAAGTATTGGGACAGGATCCTACGAGCAGTACTTC
>TRBV5-6|TRBJ2-3|NA|once
CASSPPGGYTDTQYF
TGTGCCAGCAGCCCCCCAGGGGGGTACACAGATACGCAGTATTTT
>TRBV28|TRBJ2-5|NA|NA
CASSLSWGPTHQETQYF
TGTGCCAGCAGTTTAAGCTGGGGACCCACCCACCAAGAGACCCAGTACTTC
>TRBV4-3|TRBJ2-1|NA|once
CASSRTYGFTEEYNEQFF
TGCGCCAGCAGCCGAACATACGGGTTCACCGAGGAATACAATGAGCAGTTCTTC
>TRBV5-4|TRBJ2-7|NA|NA
CASSLGQSSSYEQYF
TGTGCCAGCAGCTTGGGACAGAGCAGCTCCTACGAGCAGTACTTC
>TRBV28|TRBJ1-2|NA|NA
CASSPGSPEGASPWGYGYTF
TGTGCCAGCAGCCCCGGGAGCCCAGAGGGAGCCTCTCCTTGGGGATATGGCTACACCTTC
>TRBV27|TRBJ1-1|NA|NA
CASSLSPPSEGITEAFF
TGTGCCAGCAGTTTATCTCCCCCTTCGGAGGGAATCACTGAAGCTTTCTTT
>TRBV11-1|TRBJ2-3|TRBD2|once
CASRERGTDTQYF
TGTGCCAGCAGGGAGCGGGGAACAGATACGCAGTATTTT
>TRBV6-1|TRBJ2-7|NA|NA
CASSSGGAGYEQYF
TGTGCCAGCAGTTCTGGGGGCGCGGGTTACGAGCAGTACTTC
>TRBV11-1|TRBJ2-6|NA|NA
CASSPGGSGVTGANVLTF
TGTGCCAGCAGCCCCGGGGGATCGGGGGTAACTGGGGCCAACGTCCTGACTTTC
>TRBV2|TRBJ2-3|NA|NA
CASSVPTVSTDTQYF
TGTGCCAGCAGTGTCCCCACAGTTAGCACAGATACGCAGTATTTT
>TRBV28|TRBJ1-1|NA|NA
CASTLGASGRDTEAFF
TGTGCCAGCACCCTGGGGGCATCGGGACGGGACACTGAAGCTTTCTTT
>TRBV5-1|TRBJ1-1|TRBD1|NA
CASSWLGQGVTEAFF
TGCGCCAGCAGCTGGTTGGGACAGGGAGTCACTGAAGCTTTCTTT